These T cell receptor beta chains were read from a single sample in a study of cytomegalovirus exposure and HLA in healthy donors. The method was immunoSEQ multiplex PCR; TCRdb's version includes in-frame clones alone and lacks a portion of them. The table records under 200,000 clones, around 80% of them present only once. Material: PBMCs. The receptors derive from a male donor in good health and CMV-seronegative. Both conserved end residues are part of each CDR3. The D gene is left open where the match is weak. Size values are once, few and many counts, or a class for expanded clones, and some rows have none.

>.|TRBJ2-6|.|TRBV23-1
CASSQSKGEGNVLTF
TGCGCCAGCAGTCAATCTAAAGGGGAAGGCAACGTCCTGACTTTC
>.|TRBJ1-1|few|TRBV4-3
CASSIRSGTNTEAFF
TGCGCCAGCAGCATAAGGTCAGGAACGAACACTGAAGCTTTCTTT
>TRBD1|TRBJ2-1|.|TRBV6-6
CATRTGNNEQFF
TGTGCCACCAGGACAGGGAACAATGAGCAGTTCTTC
>TRBD1|TRBJ2-7|.|TRBV19
CASARDRGVSEQYF
TGTGCCAGTGCCCGGGACAGGGGAGTGAGCGAGCAGTACTTC
>TRBD2|TRBJ2-1|.|TRBV7-3
CASSRSGRAPNEQFF
TGTGCCAGCAGCCGGAGCGGGAGGGCCCCCAATGAGCAGTTCTTC
>.|TRBJ2-5|.|TRBV5-4
CASSPLQGTQETQYF
TGTGCCAGCAGCCCTCTACAGGGAACGCAAGAGACCCAGTACTTC
>.|TRBJ2-1|few|TRBV21-1
CASSKVQGNSYNEQFF
TGTGCCAGCAGCAAAGTCCAGGGAAACTCCTACAATGAGCAGTTCTTC
>.|TRBJ2-7|.|TRBV21-1
CARGRGGFGEQYF
TGTGCCAGGGGACGGGGGGGGTTTGGCGAGCAGTACTTC
>.|TRBJ1-5|.|TRBV21-1
CASSKGRGRAPYSNQPQHF
TGTGCCAGCAGCAAAGGCCGGGGGAGGGCCCCATATAGCAATCAGCCCCAGCATTTT
>.|TRBJ1-1|.|TRBV27
CASSPRGNTEAFF
TGTGCCAGCAGCCCACGGGGGAACACTGAAGCTTTCTTT
>TRBD2|TRBJ2-1|.|TRBV7-6
CASSPTALAGGNEQFF
TGTGCCAGCAGCCCCACGGCCCTAGCGGGAGGGAATGAGCAGTTCTTC
>TRBD1|TRBJ2-7|.|TRBV28
CASRPAGTGGYEQYF
TGTGCCAGCAGGCCCGCCGGGACAGGGGGTTACGAGCAGTACTTC
>TRBD2|TRBJ2-1|.|TRBV27
CASSLTSGDNNEQFF
TGTGCCAGCAGTTTAACTAGCGGGGATAACAATGAGCAGTTCTTC
>.|TRBJ1-2|once|TRBV6-5
CASSNAAALGYGYTF
TGTGCCAGCAGTAACGCGGCAGCCCTCGGCTATGGCTACACCTTC
>.|TRBJ1-1|few|TRBV15
CATSRDLGWERNTEAFF
TGTGCCACCAGCAGAGATCTAGGGTGGGAGAGGAACACTGAAGCTTTCTTT
>.|TRBJ2-7|.|TRBV25-1
CASSGRSSYEQYF
TGTGCCAGCTCAGGCCGAAGCTCCTACGAGCAGTACTTC
>.|TRBJ2-3|.|TRBV6-5
CASSKRSRGDTQYF
TGTGCCAGCAGCAAAAGGTCCAGAGGAGATACGCAGTATTTT
>.|TRBJ2-1|.|TRBV9
CASSVETYNEQFF
TGTGCCAGCAGCGTCGAGACTTACAATGAGCAGTTCTTC
>TRBD2|TRBJ2-1|.|TRBV2
CASSRRLAGEGEQFF
TGTGCCAGCAGCAGGAGACTAGCGGGAGAGGGTGAGCAGTTCTTC
>TRBD2|TRBJ2-5|.|TRBV27
CASSSGTSGSYRETQYF
TGTGCCAGCAGTTCTGGGACTAGCGGGAGCTACAGGGAGACCCAGTACTTC
>TRBD1|TRBJ2-5|.|TRBV19
CASSLDRGEGETQYF
TGTGCCAGTAGCCTGGACAGGGGTGAAGGGGAGACCCAGTACTTC
>.|TRBJ1-3|once|TRBV5-6
CASSLQGVNTIYF
TGTGCCAGCAGCTTACAAGGGGTGAACACCATATATTTT
>.|TRBJ2-7|.|TRBV19
CASSPGQDYEQYF
TGTGCCAGTAGTCCGGGACAAGACTACGAGCAGTACTTC
>TRBD1|TRBJ2-1|.|TRBV6-5
CASSYVGTGGNEQFF
TGTGCCAGCAGTTACGTCGGGACAGGGGGCAATGAGCAGTTCTTC
>TRBD2|TRBJ2-1|few|TRBV4-3
CASSHETSHNEQFF
TGCGCCAGCAGCCACGAGACTAGCCACAATGAGCAGTTCTTC
>TRBD2|TRBJ2-7|.|TRBV7-2
CASSLVRTSNHEQYF
TGTGCCAGCAGCTTAGTTCGGACTAGTAACCACGAGCAGTACTTC
>.|TRBJ2-7|.|TRBV10-3
CAIRRESGPYKAYEQYF
TGTGCCATCCGAAGGGAGAGCGGGCCTTACAAGGCGTACGAGCAGTACTTC
>TRBD2|TRBJ2-5|few|TRBV9
CASSVGLAVETQYF
TGTGCCAGCAGCGTTGGGCTAGCGGTAGAGACCCAGTACTTC
>TRBD1|TRBJ2-7|few|TRBV28
CASSSPLDRGNYEQYF
TGTGCCAGCAGTTCCCCATTGGACAGGGGCAACTACGAGCAGTACTTC
>.|TRBJ1-4|few|TRBV6-5
CASSDRLDEKLFF
TGTGCCAGCAGCGACCGTCTAGATGAAAAACTGTTTTTT
>.|TRBJ2-7|.|TRBV6-5
CASSYGEPSSYEQYF
TGTGCCAGCAGTTACGGGGAGCCAAGCTCCTACGAGCAGTACTTC
>TRBD2|TRBJ2-3|many|TRBV9
CASSQRLAGTDTQYF
TGTGCCAGCAGCCAACGACTAGCGGGGACAGATACGCAGTATTTT
>TRBD1|TRBJ1-2|once|TRBV5-5
CARITGDYGYTF
TGTGCCAGGATTACAGGGGACTATGGCTACACCTTC
>.|TRBJ2-2|few|TRBV7-8
CASSFFVLVSGNTGELFF
TGTGCCAGCAGCTTCTTCGTACTGGTTTCGGGGAACACCGGGGAGCTGTTTTTT
>.|TRBJ2-7|.|TRBV19
CASAPYQGLYEQYF
TGTGCCAGTGCTCCCTATCAAGGACTTTACGAGCAGTACTTC
>.|TRBJ2-1|.|TRBV5-6
CASSLGAFSYNEQFF
TGTGCCAGCAGCTTGGGAGCGTTCTCCTACAATGAGCAGTTCTTC
>TRBD1|TRBJ1-1|.|TRBV29-1
CSVQTGVGHTEAFF
TGCAGCGTTCAGACAGGGGTAGGACACACTGAAGCTTTCTTT
>.|TRBJ2-1|few|TRBV6-6
CASSYSGLSYNEQFF
TGTGCCAGCAGTTACTCGGGACTCTCCTACAATGAGCAGTTCTTC
>TRBD1|TRBJ1-2|.|TRBV27
CASSPGRDRPRGYTF
TGTGCCAGCAGCCCGGGACGGGACAGACCTCGAGGCTACACCTTC
>.|TRBJ2-7|.|TRBV30
CAWTLPGPNYEQYF
TGTGCCTGGACCCTGCCAGGGCCCAACTACGAGCAGTACTTC
>TRBD1|TRBJ2-7|.|TRBV2
CASSLQGFSYEQYF
TGTGCCAGCAGTTTACAGGGGTTTAGCTACGAGCAGTACTTC
>.|TRBJ2-3|.|TRBV6-1
CASLDRGGITDTQYF
TGTGCCAGTCTCGATCGTGGAGGGATCACAGATACGCAGTATTTT
>.|TRBJ1-6|.|TRBV6-4
CASSDFQGSSPLHF
TGTGCCAGCAGTGATTTCCAGGGGTCTTCACCCCTCCACTTT
>.|TRBJ2-5|.|TRBV7-2
CASSLAKTVWETQYF
TGTGCCAGCAGCTTAGCAAAGACAGTTTGGGAGACCCAGTACTTC
>TRBD2|TRBJ2-1|.|TRBV15
CATSRGRDYNEQFF
TGTGCCACCAGCAGAGGCCGGGACTATAATGAGCAGTTCTTC
>TRBD1|TRBJ1-3|.|TRBV25-1
CASSAWTGQGTGNTIYF
TGTGCCAGCAGTGCCTGGACGGGACAGGGTACTGGAAACACCATATATTTT
>TRBD1|TRBJ1-2|.|TRBV25-1
CASTPDRGIYGYTF
TGTGCCAGCACCCCTGACAGGGGGATATATGGCTACACCTTC
>TRBD1|TRBJ1-2|.|TRBV28
CASSRGTGGPSYGYTF
TGTGCCAGCAGTCGCGGGACAGGGGGACCGAGCTATGGCTACACCTTC
>TRBD2|TRBJ2-3|.|TRBV7-8
CASSFPALTSPTTDTQYF
TGTGCCAGCAGCTTCCCGGCCCTGACTAGCCCCACAACAGATACGCAGTATTTT
>.|TRBJ2-1|.|TRBV4-3
CASSQDVGWDEQFF
TGCGCCAGCAGCCAAGATGTGGGCTGGGATGAGCAGTTCTTC